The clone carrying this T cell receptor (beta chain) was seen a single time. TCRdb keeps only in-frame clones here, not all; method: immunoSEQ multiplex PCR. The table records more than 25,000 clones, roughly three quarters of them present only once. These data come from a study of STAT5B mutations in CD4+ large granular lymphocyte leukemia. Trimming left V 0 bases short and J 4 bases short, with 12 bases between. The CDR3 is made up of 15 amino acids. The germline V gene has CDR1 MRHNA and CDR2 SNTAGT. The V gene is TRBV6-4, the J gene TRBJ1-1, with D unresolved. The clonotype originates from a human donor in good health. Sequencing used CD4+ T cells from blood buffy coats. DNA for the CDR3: TGTGCCAGCAGTGACTCGAGCGACGGAACCACTGAAGCTTTCTTT. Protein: CASSDSSDGTTEAFF.